This entry lists 22 T cell receptor beta chains sequenced from one sample in a study of shared clonotypes between healthy human individuals. Cells designated naive CD8 were CD45RO-negative and were positively selected for CCR7, with terminally differentiated effector memory CD45RA+ cells excluded. The method was immunoSEQ multiplex PCR; TCRdb's version includes in-frame clones alone and lacks a portion of them. The sample holds 750,000 to 1,000,000 clones, over 90% seen once. Sequenced input: naive CD8+ T cells sorted from blood. All receptors derive from a young man in good health.

The chain uses TRBV6-5 and TRBJ2-2, with D hard to call. The germline V gene encodes CDR1 MNHEY and CDR2 SVGAGI. V shed 5 bases and J shed 5 bases, with 15 bases lying between them. There are 15 residues in the CDR3. CDR3 amino acids: CASSQVYPITGELFF. The CDR3 DNA sequence: TGTGCCAGCAGTCAGGTCTACCCCATTACCGGGGAGCTGTTTTTT.

The chain uses TRBV10-2 and TRBJ1-1; a weak D match, TRBD1 (5 bases). The length of the CDR3 is 13 residues. Germline CDR1 reads WSHSY; CDR2 reads SAAADI. The V gene lost 0 bases and the J gene lost 4 bases, with 6 bases spanning the gap. The CDR3 region is CASSESGGTEAFF. The CDR3 bases are TGCGCCAGCAGTGAGTCGGGGGGCACTGAAGCTTTCTTT.

A few counts support this clone. This chain uses TRBV5-1 with TRBJ2-7; 12 bases agree with TRBD2. The CDR3 is 14 residues long. Germline CDR1 reads SGHRS; CDR2 reads YFSETQ. Trimming at V came to 3 bases and at J to 3 bases, leaving 1 base not matched to a gene. For the CDR3, the DNA is TGCGCCAGCAGCTGGACTAGCGGGAACTACGAGCAGTACTTC. The encoded protein is CASSWTSGNYEQYF.

This chain joins TRBV11-3 and TRBJ2-7; no firm D call. This CDR3 spans 13 amino acids. Per the germline V gene, CDR1 is SGHNT and CDR2 is YENEEA. The ends were cut back, 1 base at V and 3 bases at J, with 7 bases in the middle. The CDR3 spells CASSLGYNYEQYF. For the CDR3, the DNA is TGTGCCAGCAGCTTAGGTTATAACTACGAGCAGTACTTC.

The chain joins TRBV7-3 to TRBJ2-5, with TRBD2 matching over 11 bases. The CDR3 spans 15 residues. V lost 6 bases to trimming and J lost 4 bases; unmatched junction nucleotides: 7. CDR1 and CDR2 from the germline V gene are SGHTA and FQGTGA. The CDR3 sequence is CASSSDGTSGETQYF. In nucleotides, the CDR3 is TGTGCCAGCAGTTCTGACGGGACTAGCGGAGAGACCCAGTACTTC.

The chain is built from TRBV27 and TRBJ2-2; 12 bases are a match to TRBD1. The CDR3 contains 17 residues. Germline CDR1 MNHEY, CDR2 SMNVEV (reference sequence). The V gene end was trimmed by 0 bases and the J gene end by 3 bases; junction bases not matched to a gene: 2. The CDR3 protein is CASSLSWDRGHTGELFF. CDR3 DNA sequence: TGTGCCAGCAGTTTATCATGGGACAGGGGGCACACCGGGGAGCTGTTTTTT.

The chain links TRBV2 to TRBJ1-2; a possible D gene is TRBD1 (6 bases). The CDR3 runs 16 residues. Germline CDR1 is SNHLY and CDR2 is FYNNEI. The ends were cut back, 4 bases at V and 3 bases at J, with 18 bases in the middle. The CDR3 reads CASSAVFREGDYGYTF. The CDR3, as DNA: TGTGCCAGCAGTGCAGTATTCAGGGAGGGGGACTATGGCTACACCTTC.

The V call is TRBV15, the J call TRBJ1-5; TRBD1 agrees at 8 bases. The V gene end was trimmed by 0 bases and the J gene end by 6 bases; junction bases not matched to a gene: 4. The CDR3 extends over 15 amino acids. Per the germline V gene, CDR1 is LNHNV and CDR2 is YYDKDF (reference sequence). The CDR3 spells CATSRDQGAGQPQHF. Here the CDR3 DNA reads TGTGCCACCAGCAGAGATCAGGGGGCCGGTCAGCCCCAGCATTTT. The full variable domain, in which reference TRBV15 and TRBJ1-5 provide the parts outside the CDR3, is DAMVIQNPRYQVTQFGKPVTLSCSQTLNHNVMYWYQQKSSQAPKLLFHYYDKDFNNEADTPDNFQSRRPNTSFCFLDIRSPGLGDTAMYLCATSRDQGAGQPQHFGDGTRLSIL.

This clone was found once. V gene TRBV21-1 combines with J gene TRBJ2-7; the listed D gene, TRBD2, was not tested against the DNA. TRBV21-1 is marked as a pseudogene. This CDR3 is built from 18 residues. CDR3 DNA: TGTGCCAGCAGCAACCCCCTCTACACTAGCGGGAGAGACTACGAGCAGTACTTC. Translated, it gives CASSNPLYTSGRDYEQYF.

On this clone: In the same sample, other DNA sequences code for this CDR3. The chain recombines TRBV5-1 with TRBJ2-1; D uncertain. Germline-derived CDR1 and CDR2 are SGHRS and YFSETQ. Trimming took off 0 bases at V and 4 bases at J, with 5 bases between the two ends. The CDR3 covers 13 residues. CDR3 in DNA: TGCGCCAGCAGCTTGGAACGTTACAATGAGCAGTTCTTC. Its translation: CASSLERYNEQFF.

This chain links TRBV6-1 with TRBJ2-7; possible D gene TRBD2, 6 bases. Germline-derived CDR1 and CDR2 are MNHNS and SASEGT. Between the trimmed V and J ends, which lost 7 bases and 3 bases, there was a span of 13 bases. The CDR3 has 13 amino acids. CDR3 sequence reads: CASTAGPVYEQYF. For the CDR3, the DNA is TGTGCCAGCACCGCGGGACCCGTCTACGAGCAGTACTTC.

The rearrangement links TRBV2 to TRBJ1-4; D is uncertain. Germline V CDR1 and CDR2: SNHLY, FYNNEI. The CDR3 loop spans 12 amino acids. Trimming cost V 4 bases and J 4 bases, with 4 bases left between them. CDR3 loop: CASSAYNEKLFF. The CDR3 DNA reads as TGTGCCAGCAGTGCCTATAATGAAAAACTGTTTTTT.

The chain has TRBV7-8 and TRBJ2-7; no clear D. The V gene lost 5 bases and the J gene lost 7 bases, with 15 bases spanning the gap. This CDR3 spans 13 amino acids. The V gene's germline CDR1 is SGHVS and CDR2 FQNEAQ. The CDR3 DNA sequence: TGTGCCAGCAGCCACACGGCCCCTTGGGAGCAGTACTTC. It codes for CASSHTAPWEQYF.

This clone was seen just once. The V gene is TRBV5-6, the J gene TRBJ2-7; D may be TRBD1 (5 bases). The germline CDR1 and CDR2 sequences are SGHDT and YYEEEE. The CDR3 has 13 amino acids. V dropped 4 bases and J dropped 3 bases, with 11 bases sitting between them. The CDR3 is CASSGTGDYEQYF. In DNA form, the CDR3 reads TGTGCCAGCAGCGGTACAGGCGACTACGAGCAGTACTTC.

This chain links TRBV29-1 with TRBJ2-3, with D possibly matching TRBD2 (6 bases). The CDR3 sequence is 16 residues long. CDR1 is SQVTM and CDR2 is ANQGSEA in the germline V gene. V lost 1 base and J lost 4, with 18 bases in between. Here the CDR3 DNA reads TGCAGCGTTGAAGGCATGGACTATTTAATGGCAGATACGCAGTATTTT. It is translated as CSVEGMDYLMADTQYF.

The V and J genes are TRBV5-1 and TRBJ2-7, with TRBD2 matching over 8 bases. This CDR3 contains 16 residues. Unmatched junction bases numbered 9, after V lost 2 bases and J lost 2 bases. Germline CDR1 reads SGHRS; CDR2 reads YFSETQ. The CDR3 sequence: CASSLEFSGKTYEQYF. The CDR3 DNA reads as TGCGCCAGCAGCTTAGAATTTAGCGGGAAAACCTACGAGCAGTACTTC.

The chain has TRBV15 and TRBJ2-7; no clear D. Trimming removed 0 bases from V and 4 bases from J, with 19 bases in between. Germline values: CDR1 LNHNV, CDR2 YYDKDF (reference sequence). The CDR3 is 17 amino acids. CDR3 coding DNA: TGTGCCACCAGCAGAGAGGGCCAGATTTGCGTAGGGTACGAGCAGTACTTC. Protein product: CATSREGQICVGYEQYF. Together with reference TRBV15 and TRBJ2-7, the CDR3 gives the full variable domain: DAMVIQNPRYQVTQFGKPVTLSCSQTLNHNVMYWYQQKSSQAPKLLFHYYDKDFNNEADTPDNFQSRRPNTSFCFLDIRSPGLGDTAMYLCATSREGQICVGYEQYFGPGTRLTVT.

V is TRBV14 and J is TRBJ2-7; TRBD2 aligns across 7 bases. This CDR3 is built from 15 residues. CDR1 is SGHDN and CDR2 is FVKESK in the germline V gene. Unmatched junction bases numbered 6, after V lost 4 bases and J lost 0 bases. The CDR3 DNA follows: TGTGCCAGCAGCCCGGCTAGCGGCAGCTCCTACGAGCAGTACTTC. This codes for CASSPASGSSYEQYF.

The rearrangement uses TRBV7-9 and TRBJ2-3; D might be TRBD2 (5 bases). V was pared by 5 bases and J by 4 bases, with 13 bases between. The CDR3 contains 14 residues. CDR1 and CDR2 from the germline V gene are SEHNR and FQNEAQ (reference sequence). The DNA of the CDR3 is TGTGCCAGCAGCCATGGGGAGCCGGCAGATACGCAGTATTTT. Its protein product is CASSHGEPADTQYF.

V gene TRBV13 combines with J gene TRBJ2-2; weak D call: TRBD2 (7 bases). The germline V gene has CDR1 PRHDT and CDR2 FYEKMQ (reference sequence). CDR3 length: 16 amino acids. Trimming left V 3 bases short and J 4 bases short, with 15 bases between. The CDR3: CASSFGLAGATGELFF. CDR3 coding DNA: TGTGCCAGCAGCTTCGGACTGGCGGGGGCCACCGGGGAGCTGTTTTTT.

This clone appeared a single time. The chain combines TRBV18 with TRBJ1-1; 7 bases fit TRBD1. The CDR3 sequence is 16 residues long. Trimming cost V 2 bases and J 4 bases; bases outside gene matches: 10. Germline CDR1 reads KGHSH; CDR2 reads LQKENI. The CDR3 DNA sequence: TGTGCCAGCTCACCAGTTTTAGGGACAGTAGGCACTGAAGCTTTCTTT. It yields the protein CASSPVLGTVGTEAFF.

V gene TRBV5-4 combines with J gene TRBJ2-1; 9 bases match TRBD1. J gave up 3 bases and V 1 base, and 2 bases lay outside the gene matches. The CDR3 is 15 residues long. Per germline, CDR1 SGHNT and CDR2 YYREEE (reference sequence). The CDR3 DNA is TGTGCCAGCAGCTTGACGGGACAGGGCTACAATGAGCAGTTCTTC. This gives the protein CASSLTGQGYNEQFF.